This record looks at one TCR beta chain sequence and its context. Other nucleotide sequences in the sample specify the same CDR3. The data stem from a study of control samples from healthy donors and cancer patients. Sequencing used immunoSEQ multiplex PCR; TCRdb keeps in-frame clones, though not all of them. The top ten hold about 4% of the sample, which has about 170,000 clones, 93% seen once. The V and J ends lost 3 bases and 5 bases respectively, with 6 bases between them. Germline assignment: CDR1 DFQATT and CDR2 SNEGSKA (reference sequence). CDR3 size: 11 residues. This TCR was recovered from a woman aged 55-70 years in good health. This chain joins TRBV20-1 and TRBJ2-3, with a tentative D call TRBD2 (6 bases). Sequencing input: blood. CDR3 residues: CSARRGDTQYF. The CDR3 coding sequence is TGCAGTGCTAGGCGGGGAGATACGCAGTATTTT.